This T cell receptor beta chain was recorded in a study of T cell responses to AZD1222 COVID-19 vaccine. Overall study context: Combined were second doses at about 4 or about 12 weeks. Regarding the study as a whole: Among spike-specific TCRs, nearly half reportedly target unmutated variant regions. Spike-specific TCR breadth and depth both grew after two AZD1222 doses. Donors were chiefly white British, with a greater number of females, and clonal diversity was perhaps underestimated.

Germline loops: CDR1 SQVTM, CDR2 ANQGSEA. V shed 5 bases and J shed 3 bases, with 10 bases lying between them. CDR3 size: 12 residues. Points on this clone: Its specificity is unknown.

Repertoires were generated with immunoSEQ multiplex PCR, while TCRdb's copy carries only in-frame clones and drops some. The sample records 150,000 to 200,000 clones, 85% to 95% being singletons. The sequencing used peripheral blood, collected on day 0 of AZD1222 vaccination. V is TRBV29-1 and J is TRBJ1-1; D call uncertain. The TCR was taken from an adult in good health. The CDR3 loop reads CSVSVSYTEAFF. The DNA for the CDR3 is TGCAGCGTTTCGGTCAGTTACACTGAAGCTTTCTTT.